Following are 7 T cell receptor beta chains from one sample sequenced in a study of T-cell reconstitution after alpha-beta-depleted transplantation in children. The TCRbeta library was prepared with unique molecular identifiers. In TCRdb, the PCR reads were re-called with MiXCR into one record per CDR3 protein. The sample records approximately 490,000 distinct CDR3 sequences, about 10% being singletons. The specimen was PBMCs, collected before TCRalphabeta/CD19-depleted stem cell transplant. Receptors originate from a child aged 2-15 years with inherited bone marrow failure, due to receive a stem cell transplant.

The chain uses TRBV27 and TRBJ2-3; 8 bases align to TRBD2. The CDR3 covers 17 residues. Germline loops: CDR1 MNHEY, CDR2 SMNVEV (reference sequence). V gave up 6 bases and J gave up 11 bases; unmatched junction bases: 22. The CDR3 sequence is CASSLRSNLAGPQRQYF. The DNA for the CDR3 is TGTGCCAGCAGCCTTCGTTCGAACCTAGCGGGCCCCCAGAGGCAGTATTTT.

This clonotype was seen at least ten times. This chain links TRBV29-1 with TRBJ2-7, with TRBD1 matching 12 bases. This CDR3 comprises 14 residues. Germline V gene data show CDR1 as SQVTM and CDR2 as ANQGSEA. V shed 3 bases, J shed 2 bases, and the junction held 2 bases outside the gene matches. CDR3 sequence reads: CSVEGTGGTYEQYF. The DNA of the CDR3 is TGCAGCGTTGAGGGGACAGGGGGCACCTACGAGCAGTACTTC.

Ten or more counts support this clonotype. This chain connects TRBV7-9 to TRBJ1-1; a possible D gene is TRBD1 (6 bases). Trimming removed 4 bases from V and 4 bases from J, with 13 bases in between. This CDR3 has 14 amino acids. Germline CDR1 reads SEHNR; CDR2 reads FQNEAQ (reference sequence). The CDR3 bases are TGTGCCAGCAGCTATTCCCGGGACACCACTGAAGCTTTCTTT. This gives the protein CASSYSRDTTEAFF.

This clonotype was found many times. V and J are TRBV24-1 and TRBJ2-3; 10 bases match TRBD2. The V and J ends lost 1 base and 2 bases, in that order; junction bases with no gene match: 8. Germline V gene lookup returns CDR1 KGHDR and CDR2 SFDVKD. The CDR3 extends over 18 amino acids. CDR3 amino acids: CATSDFGPLAGYTDTQYF. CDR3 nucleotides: TGTGCCACCAGTGATTTTGGGCCACTAGCGGGATACACAGATACGCAGTATTTT.

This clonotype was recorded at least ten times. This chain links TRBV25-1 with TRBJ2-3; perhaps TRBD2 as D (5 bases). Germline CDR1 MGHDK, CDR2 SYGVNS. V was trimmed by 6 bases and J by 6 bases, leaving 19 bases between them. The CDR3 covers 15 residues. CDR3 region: CASSDRRGSGDTQYF. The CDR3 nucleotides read TGTGCCAGCAGCGATCGTAGAGGGAGTGGGGATACGCAGTATTTT.

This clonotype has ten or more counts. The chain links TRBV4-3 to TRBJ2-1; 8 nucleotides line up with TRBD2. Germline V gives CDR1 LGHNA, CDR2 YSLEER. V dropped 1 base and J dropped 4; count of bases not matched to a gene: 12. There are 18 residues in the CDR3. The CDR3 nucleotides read TGCGCCAGCAGCCAAGGACTCGGGGCGGGAGGTGGGTACAATGAGCAGTTCTTC. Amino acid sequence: CASSQGLGAGGGYNEQFF.

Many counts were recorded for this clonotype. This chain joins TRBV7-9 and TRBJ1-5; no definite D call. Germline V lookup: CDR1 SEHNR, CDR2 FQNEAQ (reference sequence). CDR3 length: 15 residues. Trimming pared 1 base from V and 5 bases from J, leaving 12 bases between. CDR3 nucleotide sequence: TGTGCCAGCAGCTTAGAGGGAGGGCCGGATCAGCCCCAGCATTTT. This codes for CASSLEGGPDQPQHF.